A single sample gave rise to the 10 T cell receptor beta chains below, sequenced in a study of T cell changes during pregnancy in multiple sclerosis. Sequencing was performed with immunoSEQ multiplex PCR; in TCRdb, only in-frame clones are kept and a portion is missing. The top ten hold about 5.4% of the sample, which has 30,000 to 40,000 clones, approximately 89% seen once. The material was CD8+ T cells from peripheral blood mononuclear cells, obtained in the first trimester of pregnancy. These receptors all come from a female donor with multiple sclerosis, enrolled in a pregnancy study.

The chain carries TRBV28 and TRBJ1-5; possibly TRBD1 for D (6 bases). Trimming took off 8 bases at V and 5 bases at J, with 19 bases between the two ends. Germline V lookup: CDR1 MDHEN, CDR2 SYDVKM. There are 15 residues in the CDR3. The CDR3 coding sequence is TGTGCCAGCGGTAATCCCCCGGACAGCTATCAGCCCCAGCATTTT. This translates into CASGNPPDSYQPQHF. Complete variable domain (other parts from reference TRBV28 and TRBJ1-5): DVKVTQSSRYLVKRTGEKVFLECVQDMDHENMFWYRQDPGLGLRLIYFSYDVKMKEKGDIPEGYSVSREKKERFSLILESASTNQTSMYLCASGNPPDSYQPQHFGDGTRLSIL.

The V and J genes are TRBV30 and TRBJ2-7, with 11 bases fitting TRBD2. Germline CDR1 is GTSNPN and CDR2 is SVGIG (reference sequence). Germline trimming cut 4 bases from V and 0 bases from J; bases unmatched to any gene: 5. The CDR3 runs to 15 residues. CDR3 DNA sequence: TGTGCCTGGACTTATAGCGGGAGGGACTCCTACGAGCAGTACTTC. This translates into CAWTYSGRDSYEQYF.

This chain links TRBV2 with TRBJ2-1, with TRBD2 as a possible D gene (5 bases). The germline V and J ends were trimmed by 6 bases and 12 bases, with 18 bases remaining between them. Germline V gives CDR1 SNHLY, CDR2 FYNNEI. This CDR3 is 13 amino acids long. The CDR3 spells CASRPPEGDVQFF. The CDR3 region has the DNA TGTGCCAGCAGGCCCCCTGAGGGCGACGTGCAGTTCTTC.

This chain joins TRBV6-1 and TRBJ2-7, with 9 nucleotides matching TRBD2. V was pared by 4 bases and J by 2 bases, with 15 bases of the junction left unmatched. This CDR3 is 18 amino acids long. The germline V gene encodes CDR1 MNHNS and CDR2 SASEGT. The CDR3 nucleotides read TGTGCCAGCAGTGCTGGGGCGGGAGGGCCGCCTTCTACCTACGAGCAGTACTTC. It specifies CASSAGAGGPPSTYEQYF.

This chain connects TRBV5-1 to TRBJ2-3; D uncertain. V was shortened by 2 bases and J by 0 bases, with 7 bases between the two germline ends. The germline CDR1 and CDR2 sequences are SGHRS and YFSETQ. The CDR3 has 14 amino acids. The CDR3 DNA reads TGCGCCAGCAGCTTCGAGGTTAGCACAGATACGCAGTATTTT. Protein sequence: CASSFEVSTDTQYF.

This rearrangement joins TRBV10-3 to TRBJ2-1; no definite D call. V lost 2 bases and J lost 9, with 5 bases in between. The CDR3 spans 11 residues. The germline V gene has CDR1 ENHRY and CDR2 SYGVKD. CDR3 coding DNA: TGTGCCATCAGTGAGGCAGGTGAGCAGTTCTTC. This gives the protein CAISEAGEQFF.

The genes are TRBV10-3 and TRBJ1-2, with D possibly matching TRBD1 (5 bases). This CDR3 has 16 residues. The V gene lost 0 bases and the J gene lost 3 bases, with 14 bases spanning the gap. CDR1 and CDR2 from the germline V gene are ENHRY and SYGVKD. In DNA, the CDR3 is TGTGCCATCAGTGAGTCATTCTGGGGCAGTTACTATGGCTACACCTTC. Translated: CAISESFWGSYYGYTF.

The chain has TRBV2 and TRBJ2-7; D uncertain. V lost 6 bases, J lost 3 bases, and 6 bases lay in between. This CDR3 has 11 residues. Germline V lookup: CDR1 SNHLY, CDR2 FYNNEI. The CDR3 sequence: CASSELYEQYF. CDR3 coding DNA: TGTGCCAGCAGCGAACTCTACGAGCAGTACTTC.

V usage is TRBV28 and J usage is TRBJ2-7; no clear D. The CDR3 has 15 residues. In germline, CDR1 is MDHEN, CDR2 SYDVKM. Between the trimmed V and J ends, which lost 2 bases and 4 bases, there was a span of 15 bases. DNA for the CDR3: TGTGCCAGCAGTTTAGCGGCCAGCGCGGTGTACGAGCAGTACTTC. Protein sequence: CASSLAASAVYEQYF.

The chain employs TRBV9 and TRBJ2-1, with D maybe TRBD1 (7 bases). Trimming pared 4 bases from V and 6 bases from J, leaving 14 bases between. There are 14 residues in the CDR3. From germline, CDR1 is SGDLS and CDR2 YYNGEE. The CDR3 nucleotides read TGTGCCAGCAGCTCGCCAGGGGGGTCCAATGAGCAGTTCTTC. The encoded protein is CASSSPGGSNEQFF.